The 20 T cell receptor beta chains in this list originate from one sample, sequenced in a study of blood T cell repertoires in COVID-19. Assay: immunoSEQ multiplex PCR; the TCRdb copy retains only in-frame clones and omits some. The sample lists tens of thousands of clones, roughly nine tenths occurring once. Source material: peripheral blood. These receptors all stem from a man aged 45-60 years with COVID-19, enrolled during active disease.

The chain links TRBV12-3 or TRBV12-4 to TRBJ1-5, with D perhaps TRBD1 (5 bases). Trimming left V 5 bases short and J 9 bases short, with 14 bases between. The CDR3 extends over 13 amino acids. The CDR3 DNA sequence: TGTGCCAGCAGTAAGAGACAGTCCGGGCCCCAGCATTTT. Its translation: CASSKRQSGPQHF.

The chain couples TRBV28 to TRBJ1-4, with 11 positions matching TRBD1. The junction had 9 bases not matched to a gene; V was cut back by 4 bases and J by 8 bases. This CDR3 is 16 amino acids long. Germline V gene data show CDR1 as MDHEN and CDR2 as SYDVKM. The CDR3 protein is CASSSGQGGVGEKLFF. As DNA, the CDR3 is TGTGCCAGCAGTTCGGGACAGGGGGGTGTTGGCGAAAAACTGTTTTTT. Based on the CDR3 plus reference TRBV28 and TRBJ1-4, the full variable domain is DVKVTQSSRYLVKRTGEKVFLECVQDMDHENMFWYRQDPGLGLRLIYFSYDVKMKEKGDIPEGYSVSREKKERFSLILESASTNQTSMYLCASSSGQGGVGEKLFFGSGTQLSVL.

This chain connects TRBV7-2 to TRBJ1-2; TRBD1 agrees at 7 bases. In germline, CDR1 is SGHTA, CDR2 FQGNSA. V lost 0 bases, J lost 3 bases, and 4 bases stayed unmatched. This CDR3 spans 15 amino acids. CDR3 in amino acids: CASSLAGTDYYGYTF. The CDR3 nucleotides are TGTGCCAGCAGCTTAGCCGGGACAGATTACTATGGCTACACCTTC.

The chain links TRBV19 to TRBJ1-3, with TRBD1 as a possible D gene (6 bases). V lost 5 bases to trimming and J lost 2 bases, with 13 bases between them. This CDR3 is 15 amino acids long. Germline V gene lookup returns CDR1 LNHDA and CDR2 SQIVND (reference sequence). CDR3 nucleotide sequence: TGTGCCAGTAGTTGGGGGGGCCAGGCTGGAAACACCATATATTTT. Translation gives CASSWGGQAGNTIYF.

The chain uses TRBV19 and TRBJ2-3, with TRBD1 matching 8 bases. Trimming removed 5 bases from V and 8 bases from J; junction bases left unmatched: 21. Germline V gives CDR1 LNHDA, CDR2 SQIVND (reference sequence). The CDR3 totals 18 residues. As DNA, the CDR3 is TGTGCCAGTAGTCTTCGTTGGGGGACAGGAGGGAACGTAGGTACGCAGTATTTT. Protein: CASSLRWGTGGNVGTQYF.

This chain joins TRBV29-1 and TRBJ1-5; D call uncertain. The V end was cut by 1 base, the J end by 6 bases, with 10 bases between. The germline V gene encodes CDR1 SQVTM and CDR2 ANQGSEA. This CDR3 region has 13 residues. The CDR3 protein is CSVEVGGLQPQHF. CDR3 DNA: TGCAGCGTTGAAGTCGGAGGGCTTCAGCCCCAGCATTTT.

This clone has just a few counts. This chain connects TRBV4-2 to TRBJ2-7, with unresolved D. The CDR3 runs to 15 residues. Germline V gene sequence: CDR1 LGHNA, CDR2 YNFKEQ. Deletions cut 1 base from V and 0 bases from J, with 10 bases between. This CDR3 reads CASSQVGTYSYEQYF. For the CDR3, the DNA is TGTGCCAGCAGCCAAGTGGGCACCTACTCCTACGAGCAGTACTTC.

The chain carries TRBV6-5 and TRBJ2-7; TRBD2 matches at 10 bases. V lost 11 bases, J lost 6 bases, and 13 bases stayed unmatched. Per germline, CDR1 MNHEY and CDR2 SVGAGI. The length of the CDR3 is 14 residues. DNA for the CDR3: TGTGCCGGAGGATCTAGCGGGAGTTCATCCGAGCAGTACTTC. It translates to CAGGSSGSSSEQYF.

This chain joins TRBV5-1 and TRBJ2-5; TRBD2 agrees at 12 bases. V trimming: 2 bases; J trimming: 1 base; junction bases outside the gene matches: 3. Germline V gene sequence: CDR1 SGHRS, CDR2 YFSETQ. This CDR3 spans 16 amino acids. The CDR3 here is CASSFRLAGAQETQYF. In DNA, the CDR3 is TGCGCCAGCAGCTTTAGACTAGCGGGGGCCCAAGAGACCCAGTACTTC.

The chain recombines TRBV28 with TRBJ1-1; 9 bases are shared with TRBD1. Germline CDR1 reads MDHEN; CDR2 reads SYDVKM. The junction had 12 bases not matched to a gene; V was cut back by 5 bases and J by 11 bases. This CDR3 region has 14 residues. The CDR3 coding sequence is TGTGCCAGCAGTGGCCCAGGACAGGGGTTGCGGGCTTTCTTT. Translated: CASSGPGQGLRAFF. Complete variable domain (other parts from reference TRBV28 and TRBJ1-1): DVKVTQSSRYLVKRTGEKVFLECVQDMDHENMFWYRQDPGLGLRLIYFSYDVKMKEKGDIPEGYSVSREKKERFSLILESASTNQTSMYLCASSGPGQGLRAFFGQGTRLTVV.

The V gene is TRBV7-2, the J gene TRBJ2-4, with D maybe TRBD1 (6 bases). The CDR3 consists of 15 residues. Germline values: CDR1 SGHTA, CDR2 FQGNSA. The V and J ends lost 2 bases and 9 bases respectively, with 17 bases between them. The CDR3: CASSLRGRGAGIQYF. The CDR3, as DNA: TGTGCCAGCAGCTTACGCGGCAGGGGTGCAGGCATTCAGTACTTC.

The V and J genes are TRBV29-1 and TRBJ2-3, with 7 bases fitting TRBD1. Germline assignment: CDR1 SQVTM and CDR2 ANQGSEA. This CDR3 comprises 14 residues. The ends lost 5 bases at V and 2 bases at J; junction bases unmatched: 7. CDR3 nucleotides: TGCAGCGTTTCAAGGGGGCTCTTCACAGATACGCAGTATTTT. This translates into CSVSRGLFTDTQYF.

The chain carries TRBV7-2 and TRBJ2-3; D may be TRBD2 (5 bases). Germline CDR1 and CDR2: SGHTA and FQGNSA. V was pared by 3 bases and J by 7 bases, with 17 bases between. There are 15 residues in the CDR3. CDR3 sequence: CASSFPTGSINTQYF. CDR3 bases: TGTGCCAGCAGCTTTCCTACTGGGAGTATAAATACGCAGTATTTT.

This clone showed up just once. The rearrangement uses TRBV7-6 and TRBJ2-7, with D uncertain. The germline V gene has CDR1 SGHVS and CDR2 FNYEAQ. The CDR3 has 13 residues. V was shortened by 1 base and J by 2 bases, with 6 bases between the two germline ends. The CDR3 region has the DNA TGTGCCAGCAGCTTAGAACAGCCCTACGAGCAGTACTTC. It yields the protein CASSLEQPYEQYF.

V gene TRBV18 combines with J gene TRBJ2-5; D gene unclear. V was cut by 3 bases and J by 2 bases, with 10 bases left in between. Germline V gives CDR1 KGHSH, CDR2 LQKENI. The CDR3 contains 14 residues. CDR3 nucleotide sequence: TGTGCCAGCTCACCCTCAGGTTTGCAAGAGACCCAGTACTTC. Encoded protein: CASSPSGLQETQYF. The full variable domain, completed using reference TRBV18 and TRBJ2-5, is NAGVMQNPRHLVRRRGQEARLRCSPMKGHSHVYWYRQLPEEGLKFMVYLQKENIIDESGMPKERFSAEFPKEGPSILRIQQVVRGDSAAYFCASSPSGLQETQYFGPGTRLLVL.

In DNA form, the CDR3 reads TGTGCCAGTAAAAAGACAGGGGAAGAGACCCAGTACTTC. Translation: CASKKTGEETQYF. The chain joins TRBV19 to TRBJ2-5, with 8 positions matching TRBD1. V shed 7 bases, J shed 3 bases, and the junction held 4 bases outside the gene matches. CDR1 is LNHDA, CDR2 SQIVND, per germline (reference sequence). The CDR3 totals 13 residues.

The chain joins TRBV19 to TRBJ2-7, with 7 nucleotides matching TRBD1. V lost 7 bases and J lost 7; bases outside the gene matches: 16. The length of the CDR3 is 15 residues. Germline V gene sequence: CDR1 LNHDA, CDR2 SQIVND (reference sequence). CDR3 sequence: CASTFGTAPYEEQYF. CDR3 sequence (DNA): TGTGCCAGTACCTTCGGGACAGCTCCTTATGAAGAGCAGTACTTC. The variable domain in full, completed from reference TRBV19 and TRBJ2-7, reads DGGITQSPKYLFRKEGQNVTLSCEQNLNHDAMYWYRQDPGQGLRLIYYSQIVNDFQKGDIAEGYSVSREKKESFPLTVTSAQKNPTAFYLCASTFGTAPYEEQYFGPGTRLTVT.

The CDR3 spells CASSVTSGNYEQYF. CDR3 in DNA: TGTGCCAGCAGCGTAACTAGCGGGAATTACGAGCAGTACTTC. The gene calls are TRBV9 and TRBJ2-7, with 10 bases aligning to TRBD2. J was trimmed by 4 bases and V by 1 base; bases with no gene match: 2. This CDR3 has 14 residues. The V gene's germline CDR1 is SGDLS and CDR2 YYNGEE.

V gene TRBV18 combines with J gene TRBJ1-1; D call uncertain. Deletions cut 6 bases from V and 1 base from J, with 9 bases between. The CDR3 contains 13 residues. Germline V gene lookup returns CDR1 KGHSH and CDR2 LQKENI. Written as DNA, the CDR3 is TGTGCCAGCTCCCCAGGAGGGAACACTGAAGCTTTCTTT. This sequence encodes CASSPGGNTEAFF.

The V and J genes are TRBV7-9 and TRBJ1-2, with 9 bases matching TRBD1. Germline V gene data show CDR1 as SEHNR and CDR2 as FQNEAQ (reference sequence). This CDR3 spans 17 amino acids. V shed 5 bases and J 4 bases; nucleotides not matched to a gene: 14. CDR3 in amino acids: CASSPGTGRASIYGYTF. DNA of the CDR3: TGTGCCAGCAGCCCGGGGACAGGGAGAGCGTCGATCTATGGCTACACCTTC.